This entry lists 17 T cell receptor beta chains sequenced from one sample in a study of blood T cell repertoires in COVID-19. Sequenced by immunoSEQ multiplex PCR; TCRdb stores in-frame clones only, minus some. The profile shows 250,000 to 300,000 clones, around 89% of them singletons. Sequenced input: peripheral blood. These receptors were obtained from a woman in her sixties with COVID-19, enrolled during active disease.

This sequence joins TRBV7-2 and TRBJ1-2; 8 bases line up with TRBD1. Losses at the gene ends were 6 bases for V and 0 bases for J; bases not matched to a gene: 3. The V gene's germline CDR1 is SGHTA and CDR2 FQGNSA. The CDR3 sequence is 14 residues long. CDR3: CASSRTGTNYGYTF. CDR3 coding DNA: TGTGCCAGCAGTAGGACAGGGACTAACTATGGCTACACCTTC.

The rearrangement links TRBV7-9 to TRBJ2-7; tentatively, D is TRBD1 (6 bases). V gave up 5 bases and J gave up 0 bases, with 8 bases separating them. The CDR3 covers 13 residues. The germline V gene encodes CDR1 SEHNR and CDR2 FQNEAQ (reference sequence). CDR3 protein: CASSPGDSYEQYF. DNA for the CDR3: TGTGCCAGCAGCCCAGGGGACTCCTACGAGCAGTACTTC.

This chain links TRBV5-1 with TRBJ2-2, with 8 bases matching TRBD2. CDR3 length equals 17 residues. J was trimmed by 2 bases and V by 0 bases; bases with no gene match: 6. The germline V gene has CDR1 SGHRS and CDR2 YFSETQ. The CDR3 reads CASSLEVAGPNTGELFF. As DNA, the CDR3 is TGCGCCAGCAGCTTGGAGGTAGCGGGGCCTAACACCGGGGAGCTGTTTTTT.

This rearrangement joins TRBV6-2 or TRBV6-3 to TRBJ1-1, with D possibly matching TRBD1 (5 bases). Trimming pared 6 bases from V and 2 bases from J, leaving 16 bases between. The CDR3 consists of 15 residues. Per germline, CDR1 MNHEY and CDR2 SVGEGT. The CDR3 DNA reads as TGTGCCAGCAGCTCTCGGGCAGGGCAAAACACTGAAGCTTTCTTT. It encodes CASSSRAGQNTEAFF.

The chain recombines TRBV6-5 with TRBJ1-3; the D gene is possibly TRBD1 (5 bases). V lost 7 bases and J 0 bases, leaving 10 bases between the germline ends. The length of the CDR3 is 14 residues. The germline V gene encodes CDR1 MNHEY and CDR2 SVGAGI. The CDR3 nucleotides are TGTGCCAGCACCCGAGACAGCTCTGGAAACACCATATATTTT. It translates to CASTRDSSGNTIYF.

The chain is built from TRBV2 and TRBJ1-2, with 10 nucleotides matching TRBD1. The V and J ends lost 2 bases and 8 bases, in that order; junction bases with no gene match: 5. The CDR3 spans 14 residues. Germline V gene data show CDR1 as SNHLY and CDR2 as FYNNEI. The CDR3 bases are TGTGCCAGCAGTGAACGGGACAGGGGCTACGGCTACACCTTC. The encoded protein is CASSERDRGYGYTF.

This clone was seen only a few times. This CDR3 is CASSATTGQVGVQYF. In DNA, the CDR3 is TGTGCCAGCAGCGCTACGACAGGGCAAGTGGGTGTGCAGTACTTC. This chain uses TRBV9 with TRBJ2-7, with 7 bases that match TRBD1. The germline CDR1 and CDR2 sequences are SGDLS and YYNGEE. J gave up 9 bases and V 3 bases, and 15 bases lay outside the gene matches. The CDR3 consists of 15 residues.

The V gene is TRBV7-9, the J gene TRBJ2-7; no firm D call. The CDR3 consists of 13 residues. Germline V gene data show CDR1 as SEHNR and CDR2 as FQNEAQ (reference sequence). Trimming removed 1 base from V and 7 bases from J, with 11 bases in between. The CDR3 sequence: CASSLGAAREQYF. For the CDR3, the DNA is TGTGCCAGCAGCTTAGGGGCAGCACGGGAGCAGTACTTC.

The chain is built from TRBV5-1 and TRBJ1-4; the match to TRBD1 covers 9 bases. V dropped 5 bases and J dropped 8; count of bases not matched to a gene: 10. CDR3 size: 15 residues. Germline V gene data show CDR1 as SGHRS and CDR2 as YFSETQ. CDR3 loop: CASRPGQGIGEKLFF. The CDR3 DNA sequence: TGCGCCAGCAGGCCCGGACAGGGGATTGGGGAAAAACTGTTTTTT.

The CDR3 is CASSSLTGGVEETQYF. CDR3 bases: TGTGCCAGCAGCTCCTTGACAGGGGGCGTCGAGGAGACCCAGTACTTC. The chain uses TRBV9 and TRBJ2-5, with 10 bases aligning to TRBD1. Germline CDR1 is SGDLS and CDR2 is YYNGEE. The CDR3 loop spans 16 amino acids. J gave up 5 bases and V 4 bases, and 11 bases lay outside the gene matches.

The chain couples TRBV6-5 to TRBJ1-6; possibly TRBD1 for D (6 bases). The ends were cut back, 7 bases at V and 7 bases at J, with 14 bases in the middle. Germline loops: CDR1 MNHEY, CDR2 SVGAGI. The CDR3 length is 14 residues. The CDR3 loop reads CASTLGRGNSPLHF. In DNA, the CDR3 is TGTGCCAGCACCTTAGGCAGGGGAAATTCACCCCTCCACTTT.

The chain combines TRBV4-3 with TRBJ2-1; 10 nucleotides align to TRBD2. With 1 base clipped from V and 6 bases from J, the junction kept 3 bases outside the gene matches. The CDR3 spans 15 residues. Germline CDR1 and CDR2: LGHNA and YSLEER. Here the CDR3 reads CASSQVLAGRNEQFF. CDR3 DNA sequence: TGCGCCAGCAGCCAAGTACTAGCGGGGCGCAATGAGCAGTTCTTC.

The chain links TRBV5-1 to TRBJ1-2; TRBD1 matches at 10 bases. The CDR3 sequence is 15 residues long. The V segment lost 4 bases and the J segment 4 bases; nucleotides outside the gene matches: 7. Germline-derived CDR1 and CDR2 are SGHRS and YFSETQ. As DNA, the CDR3 is TGCGCCAGCAGCCCGACCGGGACAGGGGCCTATGGCTACACCTTC. It translates to CASSPTGTGAYGYTF.

This chain uses TRBV5-1 with TRBJ1-1; D may be TRBD1 (5 bases). There are 14 residues in the CDR3. Germline V gene sequence: CDR1 SGHRS, CDR2 YFSETQ. Trimming pared 3 bases from V and 1 base from J, leaving 10 bases between. Here the CDR3 reads CASSYPGQNTEAFF. The CDR3 DNA is TGCGCCAGCAGCTATCCAGGGCAGAACACTGAAGCTTTCTTT.

The J gene is TRBJ1-1, the V gene TRBV20-1; 8 bases line up with TRBD1. The CDR3 runs 11 residues. Germline trimming cut 6 bases from V and 11 bases from J; bases unmatched to any gene: 8. CDR1 is DFQATT, CDR2 SNEGSKA, per germline (reference sequence). CDR3 sequence (DNA): TGCAGTGCCTACGGACAGGGTTATGCTTTCTTT. Protein product: CSAYGQGYAFF.

Only one count was recorded for this clone. V is TRBV7-9 and J is TRBJ1-1; D is unresolved. CDR3 length: 13 residues. CDR1 SEHNR and CDR2 FQNEAQ come from the germline V gene (reference sequence). The V gene lost 5 bases and the J gene lost 2 bases, with 9 bases spanning the gap. The CDR3 nucleotides read TGTGCCAGCAGCGCCGAGGGTAACACTGAAGCTTTCTTT. As protein: CASSAEGNTEAFF.

This clone was counted once. V gene TRBV5-1 combines with J gene TRBJ1-2; TRBD1 is a possible D gene (5 bases). Trimming pared 2 bases from V and 6 bases from J, leaving 20 bases between. This CDR3 is built from 16 residues. The germline V gene has CDR1 SGHRS and CDR2 YFSETQ. Here the CDR3 reads CASSFSWQGFMDGYTF. The CDR3 bases are TGCGCCAGCAGCTTCTCTTGGCAGGGCTTCATGGATGGCTACACCTTC.